The next 16 T cell receptor beta chains were all read from a single sample in a study of radiation and T cells in renal cell carcinoma. Specified time point: blood 2 weeks post-SBRT. Treatment described: 15 Gy SBRT to primary tumor, nephrectomy 4 weeks later. TCRdb's table, derived via immunoSEQ multiplex PCR, lists solely in-frame clones and lacks some. The sample shows over 60,000 clones, 80% to 90% of them seen only once. This sample comprised blood, obtained from a patient whose treatment included radiotherapy and nephrectomy. All receptors derive from a woman in her forties or fifties with renal cell carcinoma.

The rearrangement uses TRBV6-1 and TRBJ1-1; D unresolved. Germline CDR1 reads MNHNS; CDR2 reads SASEGT. Trimming took off 2 bases at V and 1 base at J, with 11 bases between the two ends. The CDR3 consists of 15 residues. This CDR3 reads CASSERQLSNTEAFF. The DNA of the CDR3 is TGTGCCAGCAGTGAAAGGCAACTGTCGAACACTGAAGCTTTCTTT.

The CDR3 sequence is CASSVFNQPQHF. The CDR3 nucleotides are TGTGCCAGCAGTGTCTTCAATCAGCCCCAGCATTTT. The genes are TRBV28 and TRBJ1-5; D remains unclear. V was cut by 5 bases and J by 3 bases, with 5 bases left in between. The CDR3 spans 12 residues. The germline CDR1 and CDR2 sequences are MDHEN and SYDVKM.

This clone was counted once. The chain employs TRBV2 and TRBJ2-2; 10 bases match TRBD1. The CDR3 contains 15 residues. CDR1 and CDR2 from the germline V gene are SNHLY and FYNNEI. V gave up 7 bases and J gave up 4 bases; unmatched junction bases: 6. The CDR3 nucleotides are TGTGCCAGCACATCCGGGACAGGGGCCACCGGGGAGCTGTTTTTT. Amino acid sequence: CASTSGTGATGELFF.

The chain couples TRBV9 to TRBJ2-7; possible D gene TRBD1, 6 bases. The germline gives CDR1 SGDLS, CDR2 YYNGEE. The CDR3 sequence is 15 residues long. V was clipped by 0 bases and J by 2 bases, with 12 bases between them. This CDR3 reads CASSVDPGTTYEQYF. For the CDR3, the DNA is TGTGCCAGCAGCGTAGATCCGGGGACAACCTACGAGCAGTACTTC.

This clone appeared once. The chain combines TRBV18 with TRBJ1-1; 8 bases map to TRBD1. The CDR3 runs 16 residues. Per germline, CDR1 KGHSH and CDR2 LQKENI. The J segment lost 6 bases and the V segment lost 5 bases, leaving 14 bases of the junction unmatched. The CDR3 reads CASSAGWAGGLAEAFF. In DNA, the CDR3 is TGTGCCAGCTCAGCGGGGTGGGCAGGGGGCCTCGCTGAAGCTTTCTTT.

This clone showed up just a few times. The chain uses TRBV27 and TRBJ2-7; D is uncertain. The CDR3 extends over 16 amino acids. With 2 bases removed from V and 0 bases from J, the gap between germline ends came to 14 bases. Looked up from germline, CDR1 is MNHEY and CDR2 is SMNVEV (reference sequence). The CDR3 spells CASSLTPVEPSYEQYF. The CDR3, as DNA: TGTGCCAGCAGTTTAACCCCGGTGGAGCCCTCCTACGAGCAGTACTTC.

This chain links TRBV5-1 with TRBJ2-7; D is unclear. V was shortened by 0 bases and J by 6 bases, with 19 bases between the two germline ends. Germline-derived CDR1 and CDR2 are SGHRS and YFSETQ. The CDR3 consists of 16 residues. Here the CDR3 DNA reads TGCGCCAGCAGCTTGGGAATTCTCCTCTCCCAGCCCGAGCAGTACTTC. Translating gives CASSLGILLSQPEQYF.

The V gene is TRBV27, the J gene TRBJ2-7, with 13 bases aligning to TRBD2. The junction had 3 bases not matched to a gene; V was cut back by 5 bases and J by 2 bases. The CDR3 runs to 15 residues. CDR1 is MNHEY and CDR2 is SMNVEV in the germline V gene (reference sequence). The CDR3 nucleotides read TGTGCCAGCAGTCGGACTAGCGGGAGCCCCTACGAGCAGTACTTC. Translating it yields CASSRTSGSPYEQYF.

The chain carries TRBV6-1 and TRBJ1-6; D possibly corresponds to TRBD1 (5 bases). V gave up 8 bases and J gave up 10 bases, with 15 bases separating them. This CDR3 is built from 13 residues. CDR1 MNHNS and CDR2 SASEGT come from the germline V gene. The CDR3 DNA reads as TGTGCCAGCTCCGGGACTAAGGAATCACCCCTCCACTTT. This translates into CASSGTKESPLHF.

This chain joins TRBV30 and TRBJ1-1; 9 bases match TRBD1. The CDR3 sequence is 15 residues long. CDR1 and CDR2 (germline): GTSNPN, SVGIG (reference sequence). The ends lost 5 bases at V and 4 bases at J; junction bases unmatched: 11. The CDR3 DNA sequence: TGTGCCTGGGAAACCGGGACAGGGATCGTCACTGAAGCTTTCTTT. This codes for CAWETGTGIVTEAFF.

The chain employs TRBV19 and TRBJ2-3; D may be TRBD1 or TRBD2 (5 bases each). The CDR3 is 17 residues long. CDR1 is LNHDA, CDR2 SQIVND, per germline (reference sequence). The ends were cut back, 6 bases at V and 0 bases at J, with 19 bases in the middle. CDR3 coding DNA: TGTGCCAGTAGCAGGAGCCGGGACGGGGACAGCACAGATACGCAGTATTTT. It is translated as CASSRSRDGDSTDTQYF.

This chain links TRBV7-9 with TRBJ1-5, with a possible D match to TRBD1 (5 bases). This CDR3 has 13 residues. Germline values: CDR1 SEHNR, CDR2 FQNEAQ (reference sequence). The V end lost 3 bases, the J end lost 6 bases, and 9 bases lay between the germline ends. The CDR3 spells CASSFDGTQPQHF. The CDR3 bases are TGTGCCAGCAGCTTCGACGGGACTCAGCCCCAGCATTTT. Supplemented by reference TRBV7-9 and TRBJ1-5, the full variable domain reads DTGVSQNPRHKITKRGQNVTFRCDPISEHNRLYWYRQTLGQGPEFLTYFQNEAQLEKSRLLSDRFSAERPKGSFSTLEIQRTEQGDSAMYLCASSFDGTQPQHFGDGTRLSIL.

J is TRBJ1-1 and V is TRBV5-1; 8 nucleotides align to TRBD1. The CDR3 contains 16 residues. CDR1 and CDR2 from the germline V gene are SGHRS and YFSETQ. J lost 3 bases, V lost 3 bases, and 10 bases had no gene match. CDR3 region: CASSSLRTGTYTEAFF. CDR3 coding DNA: TGCGCCAGCAGCTCCCTACGGACAGGGACGTACACTGAAGCTTTCTTT.

The chain uses TRBV6-5 and TRBJ2-1, with D perhaps given as TRBD1 or TRBD2 (7 bases each). The length of the CDR3 is 14 residues. The ends were cut back, 2 bases at V and 9 bases at J, with 14 bases in the middle. Looked up from germline, CDR1 is MNHEY and CDR2 is SVGAGI. The CDR3 DNA reads as TGTGCCAGCAGTTACGGGGGAGGGGGCGGTGAGCAGTTCTTC. Protein product: CASSYGGGGGEQFF.

This clone appeared a single time. The chain recombines TRBV19 with TRBJ2-5, with TRBD2 matching over 12 bases. V trimming: 3 bases; J trimming: 5 bases; junction bases outside the gene matches: 4. The CDR3 is 15 residues long. Germline CDR1 is LNHDA and CDR2 is SQIVND (reference sequence). CDR3: CASSMGLAGEETQYF. The CDR3, as DNA: TGTGCCAGTAGTATGGGACTAGCGGGTGAGGAGACCCAGTACTTC. Variable domain in full (rest from reference TRBV19 and TRBJ2-5): DGGITQSPKYLFRKEGQNVTLSCEQNLNHDAMYWYRQDPGQGLRLIYYSQIVNDFQKGDIAEGYSVSREKKESFPLTVTSAQKNPTAFYLCASSMGLAGEETQYFGPGTRLLVL.

The chain links TRBV5-4 to TRBJ1-5; 9 nucleotides agree with TRBD1. The ends lost 3 bases at V and 3 bases at J; junction bases unmatched: 7. The CDR3 length is 16 residues. The germline V gene encodes CDR1 SGHNT and CDR2 YYREEE (reference sequence). For the CDR3, the DNA is TGTGCCAGCAGCTCGGATGGGACAGGGACCAATCAGCCCCAGCATTTT. It yields the protein CASSSDGTGTNQPQHF.